This TCR beta chain appears in the sequencing data of a study of Graves' ophthalmopathy and Graves' hyperthyroidism. Overall study: Over 18 months of follow-up, stable hyperthyroidism required that no ophthalmopathy appear.

This clonotype was detected ten times or more. What it recognizes is unknown. Study results and caveats: Ophthalmopathy was separated from stable hyperthyroidism by a 13-signature model with over 85% sensitivity and roughly 81% specificity. Blood shared most expanded thyroid clonotypes above 0.001 frequency.

RNA served as the template for amplifying TCR beta CDR3 regions. HTBI primers served in a first-round RT-PCR, which a second-round multiplex PCR followed. TCRdb re-derived calls from the multiplex PCR reads in MiXCR, one entry per CDR3 protein. The table lists 1 million to 1.3 million distinct CDR3 sequences, roughly 35% of them singletons. Aged 18 to 65, hyperthyroidism patients had new diagnoses of under 2 months' duration. This sequence originates from an adult man with Graves' hyperthyroidism. The sequenced sample was peripheral blood or thyroid tissue (not recorded which).

As DNA, the CDR3 is TGTGCCACCAGCAGAGATCGTACAGGATGGTCCTACGAGCAGTACTTC. The encoded protein is CATSRDRTGWSYEQYF. This chain connects TRBV15 to TRBJ2-7, with D maybe TRBD1 (5 bases). With 0 bases removed from V and 1 base from J, the gap between germline ends came to 13 bases. The CDR3 sequence is 16 residues long. Germline CDR1 is LNHNV and CDR2 is YYDKDF (reference sequence). The full variable domain, with the rest looked up from reference TRBV15 and TRBJ2-7, is DAMVIQNPRYQVTQFGKPVTLSCSQTLNHNVMYWYQQKSSQAPKLLFHYYDKDFNNEADTPDNFQSRRPNTSFCFLDIRSPGLGDTAMYLCATSRDRTGWSYEQYFGPGTRLTVT.